What follows describes a single T cell receptor (beta chain). The CDR3 spans 16 residues. From germline, CDR1 is MNHEY and CDR2 SMNVEV (reference sequence). The ends lost 4 bases at V and 4 bases at J; junction bases unmatched: 6. As originally analysed: Using reference gene primer amplification, nucleated cell counts were estimated. Repertoires were generated with immunoSEQ multiplex PCR, while TCRdb's copy carries only in-frame clones and drops some. The D gene and trimming were derived from the DNA, and the V and J assignments and clone size from that table. The sample includes 100,000 to 150,000 clones, around 70% of them seen just once. This sample stems from a study of blood T cell repertoires in COVID-19. As for the study in general: COVID-19 samples collected from the United States, Italy and Spain covered acute and convalescent phases. T cells, B-cell-depleted T cells, or PBMCs supplied cDNA or gDNA.

Patients of the Seattle cohort, enrolled during active infection, were followed longitudinally. The sample taken for sequencing was peripheral blood. J is TRBJ2-7 and V is TRBV27; 14 bases align to TRBD2. The clonotype comes from a man older than 75 with COVID-19, enrolled during active disease. CDR3 nucleotides: TGTGCCAGCAGTTCCATCGGGACTAGCGGGAGTTACGAGCAGTACTTC. It yields the protein CASSSIGTSGSYEQYF.